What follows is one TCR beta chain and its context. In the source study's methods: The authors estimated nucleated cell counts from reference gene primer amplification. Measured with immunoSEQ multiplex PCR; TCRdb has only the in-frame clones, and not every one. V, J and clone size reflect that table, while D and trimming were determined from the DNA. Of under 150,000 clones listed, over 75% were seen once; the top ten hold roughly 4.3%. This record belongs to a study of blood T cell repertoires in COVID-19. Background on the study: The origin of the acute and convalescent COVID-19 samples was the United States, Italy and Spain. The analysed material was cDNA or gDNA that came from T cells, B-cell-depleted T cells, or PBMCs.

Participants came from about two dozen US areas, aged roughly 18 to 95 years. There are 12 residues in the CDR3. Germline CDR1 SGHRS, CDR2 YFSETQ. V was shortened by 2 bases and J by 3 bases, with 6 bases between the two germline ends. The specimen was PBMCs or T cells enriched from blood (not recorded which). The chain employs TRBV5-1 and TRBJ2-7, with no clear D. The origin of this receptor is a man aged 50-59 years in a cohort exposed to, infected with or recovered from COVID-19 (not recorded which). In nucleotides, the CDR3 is TGCGCCAGCAGCTTTTCCTTCTACGAGCAGTACTTC. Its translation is CASSFSFYEQYF.